This is a list of T cell receptor beta chains from one sample in a study of cytomegalovirus exposure and HLA in healthy donors. The repertoire was sequenced with immunoSEQ multiplex PCR; TCRdb's copy has only in-frame clones and lacks some. This table has approximately 100,000 clones, 50% to 65% appearing once. Sequencing used PBMCs. All receptors derive from a man aged 25-45 years in good health and CMV-seropositive. CDR3s include the opening cysteine and the closing phenylalanine or tryptophan. D genes are given only for firm matches. Not every row has a clone size; where given, it reads once, few, many or a size class.

d_gene | j_gene | v_gene | abundance | CDR3nt | CDR3aa
TRBD2 | TRBJ2-3 | TRBV5-4 | once | TGTGCCAGCAGCTTAGGGCTAGCGGGGGGATCTAGCACAGATACGCAGTATTTT | CASSLGLAGGSSTDTQYF
TRBD1 | TRBJ1-2 | TRBV5-1 | . | TGCGCCAGCAGCCCGGGGGGGACAGAATATGGCTACACCTTC | CASSPGGTEYGYTF
. | TRBJ1-1 | TRBV7-9 | . | TGTGCCAGCAGCTTATCGTACTTCCAGAACACTGAAGCTTTCTTT | CASSLSYFQNTEAFF
. | TRBJ1-1 | TRBV5-6 | . | TGTGCCAGCAGCTGGAGGGACACTGAAGCTTTCTTT | CASSWRDTEAFF
. | TRBJ1-2 | TRBV6-5 | . | TGTGCCAGCAGTTACAGCTACCTGGAGGGCTATGGCTACACCTTC | CASSYSYLEGYGYTF
TRBD1 | TRBJ1-2 | TRBV6-1 | . | TGTGCCAGCAGTGAAGGGGGGACAGGCTATGGCTACACCTTC | CASSEGGTGYGYTF
TRBD2 | TRBJ2-2 | TRBV5-1 | . | TGCGCCAGCAGCTTAGCGGGGGACGGAATCGGGGAGCTGTTTTTT | CASSLAGDGIGELFF
. | TRBJ1-2 | TRBV2 | once | TGTGCCAGCAGTGAAGACAGACCCTATGGCTACACCTTC | CASSEDRPYGYTF
TRBD2 | TRBJ2-1 | TRBV5-1 | . | TGCGCCAGCAGCTTTACTAGCGGGGGATATGAGCAGTTCTTC | CASSFTSGGYEQFF
. | TRBJ1-2 | TRBV30 | . | TGTGCCTGGGCCCGTCCGGTGGAGGTGCGGGGCTCCTATGGCTACACCTTC | CAWARPVEVRGSYGYTF
TRBD1 | TRBJ2-7 | TRBV5-1 | few | TGCGCCAGCAGCTTGACCCGGACAGGGCCGTACGAGCAGTACTTC | CASSLTRTGPYEQYF
TRBD1 | TRBJ1-5 | TRBV2 | few | TGTGCCAGCAGAGGAGGGGGCGGGCAGCCCCAGCATTTT | CASRGGGGQPQHF
. | TRBJ1-5 | TRBV10-1 | few | TGCGCCGGTGGAAGGCAGGGCAATCAGCCCCAGCATTTT | CAGGRQGNQPQHF
. | TRBJ1-6 | TRBV6-5 | . | TGTGCCAGCAGTTACTCGGGGGCAGCTACGTCCCTCCACTTT | CASSYSGAATSLHF
. | TRBJ1-3 | TRBV2 | few | TGTGCCAGCACTACTGGTCCTGGAAACACCATATATTTT | CASTTGPGNTIYF
. | TRBJ1-5 | TRBV10-3 | . | TGTGCCATCAGTGACGGACAGCACTATCAGCCCCAGCATTTT | CAISDGQHYQPQHF
TRBD2 | TRBJ2-7 | TRBV6-6 | . | TGTGCCAGCGCGGCGGGGGGGGAATCCTACGAGCAGTACTTC | CASAAGGESYEQYF
. | TRBJ2-1 | TRBV19 | . | TGTGCCAGTAGTCCCCTCCAGGGGGGTGAGCAGTTCTTC | CASSPLQGGEQFF
. | TRBJ2-3 | TRBV4-1 | few | TGCGCCAGCAGCCCCTACGGGCGGGGTAGCACAGATACGCAGTATTTT | CASSPYGRGSTDTQYF
TRBD1 | TRBJ1-1 | TRBV6-6 | . | TGTGCCAGCAGTTACCTGACAGGGGCGAACACTGAAGCTTTCTTT | CASSYLTGANTEAFF
TRBD1 | TRBJ1-4 | TRBV19 | . | TGTGCCAGTAGTCCCCTGACAGGGGCTGATGAAAAACTGTTTTTT | CASSPLTGADEKLFF
. | TRBJ2-7 | TRBV5-1 | . | TGCGCCAGCAGCCTGCAGGGATACTCCTACGAGCAGTACTTC | CASSLQGYSYEQYF
TRBD2 | TRBJ2-3 | TRBV7-3 | . | TGTGCCAGCAGCTTAACCCTAGTGAGCGGGGGAAGCACAGATACGCAGTATTTT | CASSLTLVSGGSTDTQYF
. | TRBJ2-5 | TRBV28 | few | TGTGCCAGCAGTGGACAGCCCCAAGAGACCCAGTACTTC | CASSGQPQETQYF
TRBD2 | TRBJ2-1 | TRBV27 | few | TGTGCCAGCAGTTTAGGGCTTGGGATCGGGCTAGCGGGAAGTAGTTATGAGCAGTTCTTC | CASSLGLGIGLAGSSYEQFF
TRBD1 | TRBJ1-1 | TRBV7-2 | . | TGTGCCAGCAGCGCCGGACAGGGTGGCGCTTTCTTT | CASSAGQGGAFF
TRBD1 | TRBJ1-1 | TRBV6-5 | . | TGTGCCAGCGTCAGGCGAGGGACAGGGGGCACTGAAGCTTTCTTT | CASVRRGTGGTEAFF
. | TRBJ1-3 | TRBV19 | . | TGTGCCAGTAGTAATGAGGGCTCTGGAAACACCATATATTTT | CASSNEGSGNTIYF
. | TRBJ2-1 | TRBV2 | . | TGTGCCAGCAAGAAGCGGACGGACTCCTACAATGAGCAGTTCTTC | CASKKRTDSYNEQFF
TRBD1 | TRBJ1-5 | TRBV2 | . | TGTGCCAGCAGTGAAGAGACAGGGGGTAATCAGCCCCAGCATTTT | CASSEETGGNQPQHF
TRBD1 | TRBJ2-1 | TRBV6-6 | . | TGTGCCAGCAGTCTACAGGGGGCGACTCGGAATGAGCAGTTCTTC | CASSLQGATRNEQFF
TRBD1 | TRBJ2-3 | TRBV7-8 | once | TGTGCCAGCAGCCTAGGGACAGGGATTAGCACAGATACGCAGTATTTT | CASSLGTGISTDTQYF
TRBD1 | TRBJ2-5 | TRBV23-1 | . | TGCGCCAGTCAGGGAAGGTCGGACAGGGGGCGGGAGGAGACCCAGTACTTC | CASQGRSDRGREETQYF
. | TRBJ1-1 | TRBV18 | . | TGTGCCAGCTCACCACAGAGGAACACTGAAGCTTTCTTT | CASSPQRNTEAFF
TRBD2 | TRBJ2-1 | TRBV4-1 | few | TGCGCCAGCAGCGAACTAGCGGGGGGTGTCGATGAGCAGTTCTTC | CASSELAGGVDEQFF
. | TRBJ1-2 | TRBV2 | . | TGTGCCAGCACACAGGCCGCGGGCTACACCTTC | CASTQAAGYTF
. | TRBJ1-3 | TRBV2 | few | TGTGCCAGTACTGGACAGAGAAGAGGAAACACCATATATTTT | CASTGQRRGNTIYF
. | TRBJ2-3 | TRBV5-1 | . | TGCGCCAGCAGCTCCTCCAGTGGAGATACGCAGTATTTT | CASSSSSGDTQYF
TRBD1 | TRBJ1-2 | TRBV7-9 | . | TGTGCCAGCAGCGCCGGGGACAGTCGTCACACCTTC | CASSAGDSRHTF
TRBD1 | TRBJ1-2 | TRBV6-6 | . | TGTGCCAGCAGTAATGAACAGGGGCTTGAGTATGGCTACACCTTC | CASSNEQGLEYGYTF
TRBD1 | TRBJ1-1 | TRBV10-3 | . | TGTGCCATCAGGGGACAGGGCGGCACTGAAGCTTTCTTT | CAIRGQGGTEAFF
TRBD1 | TRBJ1-2 | TRBV4-1 | . | TGCGCCAGCAGCCAAAATTTGGGACAGGCGTATGGCTACACCTTC | CASSQNLGQAYGYTF
. | TRBJ1-5 | TRBV10-1 | once | TGCGCCAGCAGTGAGCTTAGCAAGTCAGTTACCAATCAGCCCCAGCATTTT | CASSELSKSVTNQPQHF
. | TRBJ2-7 | TRBV6-1 | . | TGTGCCAGCAGTGAATCCGCAGGGTTTTCCTACGAGCAGTACTTC | CASSESAGFSYEQYF
TRBD2 | TRBJ2-3 | TRBV11-1 | . | TGTGCCAGCAGCCTAGCGGGGGGGCCTTATACGCAGTATTTT | CASSLAGGPYTQYF
TRBD2 | TRBJ2-3 | TRBV7-6 | . | TGTGCCAGCAGCGTGCGGGGGTCTAGCACAGATACGCAGTATTTT | CASSVRGSSTDTQYF